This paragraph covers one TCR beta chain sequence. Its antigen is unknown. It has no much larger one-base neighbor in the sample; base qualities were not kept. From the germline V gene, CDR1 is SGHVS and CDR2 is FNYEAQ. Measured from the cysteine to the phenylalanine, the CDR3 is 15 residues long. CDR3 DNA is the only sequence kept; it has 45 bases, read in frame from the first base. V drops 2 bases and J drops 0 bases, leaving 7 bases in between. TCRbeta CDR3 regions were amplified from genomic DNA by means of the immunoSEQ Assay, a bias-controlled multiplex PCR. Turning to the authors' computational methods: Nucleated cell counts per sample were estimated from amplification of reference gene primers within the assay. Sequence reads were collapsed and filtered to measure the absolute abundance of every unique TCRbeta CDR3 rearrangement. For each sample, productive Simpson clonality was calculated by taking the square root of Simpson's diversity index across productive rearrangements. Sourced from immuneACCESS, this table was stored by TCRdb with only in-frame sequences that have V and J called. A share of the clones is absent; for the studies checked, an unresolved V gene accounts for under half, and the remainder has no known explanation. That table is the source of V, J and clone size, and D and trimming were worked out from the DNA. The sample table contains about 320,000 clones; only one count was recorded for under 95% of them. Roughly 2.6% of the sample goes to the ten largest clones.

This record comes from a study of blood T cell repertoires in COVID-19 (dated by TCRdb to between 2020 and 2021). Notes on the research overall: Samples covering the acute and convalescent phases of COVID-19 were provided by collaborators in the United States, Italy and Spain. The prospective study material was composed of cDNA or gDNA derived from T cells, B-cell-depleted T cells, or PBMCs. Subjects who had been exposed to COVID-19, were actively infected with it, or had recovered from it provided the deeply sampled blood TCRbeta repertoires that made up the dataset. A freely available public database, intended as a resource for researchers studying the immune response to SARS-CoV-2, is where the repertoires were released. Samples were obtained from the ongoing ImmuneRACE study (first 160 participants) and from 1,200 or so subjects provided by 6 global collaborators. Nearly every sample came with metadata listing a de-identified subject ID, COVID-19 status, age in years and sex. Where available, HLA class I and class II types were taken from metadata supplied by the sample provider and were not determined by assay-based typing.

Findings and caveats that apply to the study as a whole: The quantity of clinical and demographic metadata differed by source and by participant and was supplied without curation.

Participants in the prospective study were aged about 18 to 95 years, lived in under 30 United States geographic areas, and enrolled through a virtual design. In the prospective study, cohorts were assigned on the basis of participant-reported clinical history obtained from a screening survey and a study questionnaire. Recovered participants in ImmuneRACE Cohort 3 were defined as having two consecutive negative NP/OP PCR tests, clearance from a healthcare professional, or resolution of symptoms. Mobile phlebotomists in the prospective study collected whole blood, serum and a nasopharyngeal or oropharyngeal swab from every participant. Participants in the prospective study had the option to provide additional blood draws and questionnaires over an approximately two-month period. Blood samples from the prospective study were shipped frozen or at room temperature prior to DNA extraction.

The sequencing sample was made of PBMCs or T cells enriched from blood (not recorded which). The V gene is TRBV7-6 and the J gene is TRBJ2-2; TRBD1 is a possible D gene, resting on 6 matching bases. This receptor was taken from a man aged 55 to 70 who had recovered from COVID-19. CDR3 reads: CASSLTGTNTGELFF. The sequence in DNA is TGTGCCAGCAGCTTAACAGGGACGAACACCGGGGAGCTGTTTTTT.